The 32 T cell receptor beta chains below were found in one sample sequenced in a study of blood T cell repertoires in COVID-19 (dated by TCRdb to the early 2020s). Library creation used the immunoSEQ multiplex PCR assay. In TCRdb, the immuneACCESS table is reduced to in-frame sequences with V and J assigned. These tables do not hold every clone; where another copy was compared, an unresolved V gene accounts for under half, and the others remain unexplained. The sample includes about 230,000 clones, with 83% observed a single time. Roughly 7.4% of the sample belongs to the ten largest clones. The sequenced material came from peripheral blood. Receptor source: a woman in her forties or fifties with acute or convalescent COVID-19.

This clone occurred once. The chain is built from TRBV28 and TRBJ1-2; the D gene is possibly TRBD1 (5 bases). V was shortened by 5 bases and J by 2 bases, with 21 bases between the two germline ends. The V gene's germline CDR1 is MDHEN and CDR2 SYDVKM. The length of the CDR3 is 17 residues. CDR3 in DNA: TGTGCCAGCAGTCCTCGGAGGGGCTCCCGGGGGAACTATGGCTACACCTTC. It specifies CASSPRRGSRGNYGYTF.

The CDR3 DNA follows: TGTGCCAGCAGTCCGGACAGGTACAGCTCCTACAATGAGCAGTTCTTC. Protein sequence: CASSPDRYSSYNEQFF. The rearrangement joins TRBV28 to TRBJ2-1; 7 bases fit TRBD1. Looked up from germline, CDR1 is MDHEN and CDR2 is SYDVKM. Trimming at V came to 5 bases and at J to 0 bases, leaving 7 bases not matched to a gene. The CDR3 is made up of 16 amino acids. The full variable domain, completed using reference TRBV28 and TRBJ2-1, is DVKVTQSSRYLVKRTGEKVFLECVQDMDHENMFWYRQDPGLGLRLIYFSYDVKMKEKGDIPEGYSVSREKKERFSLILESASTNQTSMYLCASSPDRYSSYNEQFFGPGTRLTVL.

The chain recombines TRBV2 with TRBJ2-7; 8 bases align to TRBD1. The V gene's germline CDR1 is SNHLY and CDR2 FYNNEI. The V segment lost 3 bases and the J segment 5 bases; nucleotides outside the gene matches: 12. This CDR3 comprises 16 residues. The CDR3 protein is CASSDPGQGSGNEQYF. CDR3 DNA: TGTGCCAGCAGTGACCCCGGACAGGGATCCGGTAACGAGCAGTACTTC. Drawing the rest from reference TRBV2 and TRBJ2-7, the complete variable domain is EPEVTQTPSHQVTQMGQEVILRCVPISNHLYFYWYRQILGQKVEFLVSFYNNEISEKSEIFDDQFSVERPDGSNFTLKIRSTKLEDSAMYFCASSDPGQGSGNEQYFGPGTRLTVT.

The chain employs TRBV18 and TRBJ2-6, with a tentative D call TRBD1 (5 bases). This CDR3 region has 14 residues. Trimming pared 8 bases from V and 2 bases from J, leaving 10 bases between. Germline V lookup: CDR1 KGHSH, CDR2 LQKENI. In DNA, the CDR3 is TGTGCCAGCGGGGCAAGGGCTGGGGCCAACGTCCTGACTTTC. It translates to CASGARAGANVLTF.

The chain has TRBV7-2 and TRBJ1-3; D may be TRBD1 (6 bases). Trimming left V 1 base short and J 10 bases short, with 17 bases between. Germline V gene lookup returns CDR1 SGHTA and CDR2 FQGNSA. The CDR3 sequence is 15 residues long. The CDR3 region is CASSLDGRGSGTIYF. DNA for the CDR3: TGTGCCAGCAGCTTAGATGGCAGGGGAAGTGGGACCATATATTTT.

The chain joins TRBV29-1 to TRBJ2-2; 9 bases fit TRBD1. The V gene's germline CDR1 is SQVTM and CDR2 ANQGSEA. Trimming removed 5 bases from V and 5 bases from J; junction bases left unmatched: 3. This CDR3 spans 13 amino acids. The CDR3 reads CSVWTGVTGELFF. CDR3 coding DNA: TGCAGCGTTTGGACAGGGGTTACCGGGGAGCTGTTTTTT.

The chain recombines TRBV27 with TRBJ2-1; 7 bases agree with TRBD1. V lost 4 bases and J lost 10; bases outside the gene matches: 7. Germline assignment: CDR1 MNHEY and CDR2 SMNVEV (reference sequence). This CDR3 is 13 amino acids long. The CDR3 bases are TGTGCCAGCAGTTCACGCGGACAGGACGAGCAGTTCTTC. This encodes CASSSRGQDEQFF.

This clone appeared a single time. The chain employs TRBV4-2 and TRBJ2-5, with TRBD2 identical over 7 bases. V lost 1 base, J lost 5 bases, and 10 bases stayed unmatched. Germline values: CDR1 LGHNA, CDR2 YNFKEQ. CDR3 length: 16 amino acids. DNA for the CDR3: TGTGCCAGCAGCCAAGCAGCCGGGAGGAGTGATGAGACCCAGTACTTC. Translating it yields CASSQAAGRSDETQYF.

This clone was counted a single time. CDR3 sequence reads: CASSKTRQAVYEQYF. Written as DNA, the CDR3 is TGTGCCAGTAGCAAAACACGGCAGGCCGTCTACGAGCAGTACTTC. V is TRBV19 and J is TRBJ2-7; D uncertain. The CDR3 totals 15 residues. Germline CDR1 reads LNHDA; CDR2 reads SQIVND (reference sequence). With 6 bases removed from V and 3 bases from J, the gap between germline ends came to 18 bases.

The gene calls are TRBV27 and TRBJ2-1, with 9 bases aligning to TRBD2. The trim removed 4 bases at V and 9 bases at J, leaving 10 bases unmatched. In germline, CDR1 is MNHEY, CDR2 SMNVEV (reference sequence). This CDR3 contains 15 residues. The CDR3 loop is CASSYAAGGPSEQFF. The CDR3 DNA sequence: TGTGCCAGCAGTTACGCTGCGGGAGGGCCGAGTGAGCAGTTCTTC.

This chain uses TRBV5-1 with TRBJ1-4; the D is unclear. The V and J ends lost 3 bases and 7 bases respectively, with 13 bases between them. The CDR3 contains 14 residues. Germline loops: CDR1 SGHRS, CDR2 YFSETQ. CDR3 sequence: CASSSSGFGEKLFF. CDR3 in DNA: TGCGCCAGCAGCTCGTCCGGGTTCGGTGAAAAACTGTTTTTT.

Written as DNA, the CDR3 is TGTGCCAGCAGTCGACCCTTTGGGACAGCGAACACCGGGGAGCTGTTTTTT. Its translation: CASSRPFGTANTGELFF. The gene calls are TRBV6-6 and TRBJ2-2; the match to TRBD1 covers 7 bases. J gave up 0 bases and V 5 bases, and 9 bases lay outside the gene matches. Germline loops: CDR1 MNHNY, CDR2 SVGAGI (reference sequence). The CDR3 loop spans 17 amino acids.

The rearrangement joins TRBV4-3 to TRBJ2-5, with 9 bases matching TRBD2. Germline CDR1 is LGHNA and CDR2 is YSLEER. Trimming took 4 bases from V and 2 from J; bases not matched to a gene: 5. There are 15 residues in the CDR3. The CDR3: CASSRGGAGQETQYF. For the CDR3, the DNA is TGCGCCAGCAGCCGCGGGGGGGCCGGACAAGAGACCCAGTACTTC.

This sequence joins TRBV29-1 and TRBJ2-5; TRBD2 matches 14 bases. V was clipped by 7 bases and J by 4 bases; unmatched bases: 5. The CDR3 is 14 residues long. Per germline, CDR1 SQVTM and CDR2 ANQGSEA. CDR3 in DNA: TGCAGCGCGGGGACTAGCGGGAGCGGAGAGACCCAGTACTTC. Its protein is CSAGTSGSGETQYF.

The chain is built from TRBV19 and TRBJ1-6, with TRBD1 matching 8 bases. Germline V gene sequence: CDR1 LNHDA, CDR2 SQIVND (reference sequence). Trimming took 6 bases from V and 8 from J; bases not matched to a gene: 6. The length of the CDR3 is 14 residues. CDR3 coding DNA: TGTGCCAGTAGCCTCAGGGGGCTGGATTCACCCCTCCACTTT. It yields the protein CASSLRGLDSPLHF.

This clone was seen more than once but under ten times. The V gene is TRBV28, the J gene TRBJ1-3; D not certain. The V end lost 4 bases, the J end lost 1 base, and 8 bases lay between the germline ends. The V gene's germline CDR1 is MDHEN and CDR2 SYDVKM. The CDR3 length is 14 residues. CDR3 in amino acids: CASSSEESGNTIYF. In DNA, the CDR3 is TGTGCCAGCAGTTCGGAGGAATCTGGAAACACCATATATTTT. Using reference TRBV28 and TRBJ1-3 for the parts outside the CDR3, the full variable domain is DVKVTQSSRYLVKRTGEKVFLECVQDMDHENMFWYRQDPGLGLRLIYFSYDVKMKEKGDIPEGYSVSREKKERFSLILESASTNQTSMYLCASSSEESGNTIYFGEGSWLTVV.

The J gene is TRBJ1-2, the V gene TRBV7-9, with TRBD1 as a possible D gene (5 bases). From germline, CDR1 is SEHNR and CDR2 FQNEAQ (reference sequence). The CDR3 covers 12 residues. V was clipped by 6 bases and J by 7 bases, with 12 bases between them. CDR3 residues: CASRAGTPGYTF. CDR3 nucleotide sequence: TGTGCCAGCAGAGCCGGGACTCCTGGCTACACCTTC.

The V gene is TRBV6-5, the J gene TRBJ1-5; a possible D gene is TRBD1 (5 bases). This CDR3 spans 13 amino acids. Germline V gene lookup returns CDR1 MNHEY and CDR2 SVGAGI. The germline V and J ends were trimmed by 9 bases and 7 bases, with 16 bases remaining between them. CDR3 amino acids: CASNPGGTQPQHF. Here the CDR3 DNA reads TGTGCCAGTAATCCCGGGGGGACGCAGCCCCAGCATTTT.

This clone showed up just a few times. This chain connects TRBV5-5 to TRBJ2-2; 9 bases are a match to TRBD1. The CDR3 runs 16 residues. From germline, CDR1 is SGHKS and CDR2 YYEKEE (reference sequence). V dropped 0 bases and J dropped 1; count of bases not matched to a gene: 1. The DNA for the CDR3 is TGTGCCAGCAGCTTGGGACAGGGGGTGAACACCGGGGAGCTGTTTTTT. Translating gives CASSLGQGVNTGELFF.

The chain uses TRBV28 and TRBJ1-1; D is unclear. CDR3 length equals 14 residues. Germline CDR1 reads MDHEN; CDR2 reads SYDVKM. Deletions cut 5 bases from V and 4 bases from J, with 14 bases between. The CDR3, as DNA: TGTGCCAGCAGTCCCCCCCTGCGGGTCACTGAAGCTTTCTTT. Its translation: CASSPPLRVTEAFF.

The J gene is TRBJ2-7, the V gene TRBV30, with TRBD1 matching 7 bases. This CDR3 region has 15 residues. Germline CDR1 GTSNPN, CDR2 SVGIG (reference sequence). The V and J ends lost 3 bases and 0 bases, in that order; junction bases with no gene match: 8. This CDR3 reads CAWSATGTSSYEQYF. The CDR3 DNA reads as TGTGCCTGGAGCGCGACAGGGACCAGCTCCTACGAGCAGTACTTC.

This clone showed up just a few times. The V call is TRBV5-6, the J call TRBJ2-7; 9 nucleotides agree with TRBD1. CDR1 is SGHDT and CDR2 is YYEEEE in the germline V gene. The ends lost 3 bases at V and 4 bases at J; junction bases unmatched: 5. This CDR3 is built from 14 residues. The CDR3 coding sequence is TGTGCCAGCAGCTCCGGGACAGGGTTATACGAGCAGTACTTC. Its translation: CASSSGTGLYEQYF.

The chain couples TRBV10-3 to TRBJ2-3; TRBD2 agrees at 15 bases. The V gene end was trimmed by 2 bases and the J gene end by 6 bases; junction bases not matched to a gene: 6. The CDR3 contains 17 residues. Germline CDR1 reads ENHRY; CDR2 reads SYGVKD. CDR3 region: CAISEGLAGGRSDTQYF. In DNA, the CDR3 is TGTGCCATCAGTGAGGGACTAGCGGGGGGGCGGTCGGATACGCAGTATTTT.

The chain carries TRBV4-1 and TRBJ1-2; D call uncertain. V shed 0 bases and J shed 6 bases, with 14 bases lying between them. This CDR3 has 15 residues. The V gene's germline CDR1 is MGHRA and CDR2 YSYEKL. CDR3 in DNA: TGCGCCAGCAGCCAAGAAGGTCGATCGCGGGATGGCTACACCTTC. It codes for CASSQEGRSRDGYTF.

The rearrangement joins TRBV28 to TRBJ1-4; 9 bases align to TRBD1. Per germline, CDR1 MDHEN and CDR2 SYDVKM. Unmatched junction bases numbered 11, after V lost 6 bases and J lost 6 bases. The CDR3 totals 16 residues. Written as DNA, the CDR3 is TGTGCCAGCAGCCAAAGTCCGGGACAGGGAGATGAAAAACTGTTTTTT. It translates to CASSQSPGQGDEKLFF.

The chain couples TRBV9 to TRBJ2-7; 9 bases map to TRBD1. CDR1 SGDLS and CDR2 YYNGEE come from the germline V gene. The J segment lost 5 bases and the V segment lost 4 bases, leaving 7 bases of the junction unmatched. CDR3 length: 14 residues. DNA for the CDR3: TGTGCCAGCAGCTTCAGGGACAGGGCTAACGAGCAGTACTTC. It codes for CASSFRDRANEQYF. Using reference TRBV9 and TRBJ2-7 for the parts outside the CDR3, the full variable domain is DSGVTQTPKHLITATGQRVTLRCSPRSGDLSVYWYQQSLDQGLQFLIQYYNGEERAKGNILERFSAQQFPDLHSELNLSSLELGDSALYFCASSFRDRANEQYFGPGTRLTVT.

V is TRBV11-2 and J is TRBJ2-7; D is possibly TRBD1 (6 bases). CDR3 length: 15 amino acids. Germline V gene sequence: CDR1 SGHAT, CDR2 FQNNGV. The V end was cut by 3 bases, the J end by 2 bases, with 14 bases between. In DNA form, the CDR3 reads TGTGCCAGCAGCTTCGACGCTTGGGACACCTACGAGCAGTACTTC. It encodes CASSFDAWDTYEQYF.

V is TRBV2 and J is TRBJ2-5; TRBD1 agrees at 8 bases. Germline CDR1 SNHLY, CDR2 FYNNEI. The V and J ends lost 5 bases and 2 bases, in that order; junction bases with no gene match: 4. This CDR3 is 14 amino acids long. DNA of the CDR3: TGTGCCAGCAGTCGGGACAGGAATCAAGAGACCCAGTACTTC. The encoded protein is CASSRDRNQETQYF.

The chain combines TRBV4-1 with TRBJ2-1; D might be TRBD2 (7 bases). V lost 0 bases and J lost 8, with 20 bases in between. This CDR3 has 17 amino acids. The germline V gene has CDR1 MGHRA and CDR2 YSYEKL. CDR3 in amino acids: CASSQDEGGESVYEQFF. The DNA for the CDR3 is TGCGCCAGCAGCCAAGACGAGGGGGGGGAGTCAGTCTATGAGCAGTTCTTC.

This clone has a single count. This chain connects TRBV7-9 to TRBJ2-6; 7 bases match TRBD1. The ends lost 3 bases at V and 2 bases at J; junction bases unmatched: 4. The CDR3 is 16 residues long. Germline CDR1 and CDR2: SEHNR and FQNEAQ (reference sequence). CDR3 amino acids: CASSLAGGPGANVLTF. CDR3 in DNA: TGTGCCAGCAGCTTGGCAGGGGGACCTGGGGCCAACGTCCTGACTTTC.

This sequence joins TRBV4-3 and TRBJ2-1; no clear D gene. CDR3 length equals 17 residues. The germline V and J ends were trimmed by 0 bases and 2 bases, with 14 bases remaining between them. Per germline, CDR1 LGHNA and CDR2 YSLEER. This CDR3 is CASSQDPAAAAYNEQFF. DNA of the CDR3: TGCGCCAGCAGCCAAGACCCGGCGGCCGCCGCCTACAATGAGCAGTTCTTC.

This clone was recorded a few times. The chain uses TRBV4-1 and TRBJ2-5; 7 bases fit TRBD2. Germline values: CDR1 MGHRA, CDR2 YSYEKL. V lost 1 base, J lost 5 bases, and 4 bases stayed unmatched. The CDR3 spans 14 residues. DNA for the CDR3: TGCGCCAGCAGCCAAGGACTAGCAAGGGAGACCCAGTACTTC. As protein: CASSQGLARETQYF.